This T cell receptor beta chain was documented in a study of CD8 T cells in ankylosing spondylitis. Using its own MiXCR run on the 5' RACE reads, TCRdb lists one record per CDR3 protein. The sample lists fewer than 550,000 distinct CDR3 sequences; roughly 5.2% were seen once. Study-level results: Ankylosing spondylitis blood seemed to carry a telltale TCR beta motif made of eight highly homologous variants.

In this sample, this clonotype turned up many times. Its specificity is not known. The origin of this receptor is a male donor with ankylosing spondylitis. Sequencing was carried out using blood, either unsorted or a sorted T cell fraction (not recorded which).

The CDR3 DNA reads TGCAGTGCTGCCCGTCAGGGGGCGCCTGGAAACACCATATATTTT. Translation gives CSAARQGAPGNTIYF. The V and J genes are TRBV20-1 and TRBJ1-3; 8 bases are a match to TRBD1. The CDR3 consists of 15 residues. V was clipped by 5 bases and J by 2 bases; unmatched bases: 8. Germline V lookup: CDR1 DFQATT, CDR2 SNEGSKA (reference sequence).